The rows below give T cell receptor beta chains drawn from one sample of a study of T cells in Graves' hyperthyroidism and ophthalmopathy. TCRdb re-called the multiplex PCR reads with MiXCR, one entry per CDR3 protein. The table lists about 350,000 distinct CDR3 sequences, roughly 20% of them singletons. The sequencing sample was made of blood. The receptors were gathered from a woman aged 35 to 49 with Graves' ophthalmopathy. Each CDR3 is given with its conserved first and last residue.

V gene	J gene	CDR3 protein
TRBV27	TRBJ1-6	CASSFIQGSNSPLHF
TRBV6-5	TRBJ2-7	CASSYGTSGRVAYEQYF
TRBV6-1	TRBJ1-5	CASSERHSHQPQHF
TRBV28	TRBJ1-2	CASSLVNRLDSHGYTF
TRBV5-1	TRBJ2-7	CASSLALTGGAYEQYF
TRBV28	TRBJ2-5	CASSHGRTRETQYF
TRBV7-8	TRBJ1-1	CASSPGTEAEAFF
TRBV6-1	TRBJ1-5	CASSEEYNQPQHF
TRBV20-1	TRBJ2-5	CNAPPQGETQYF
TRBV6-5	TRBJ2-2	CASSYGTPNTGELFF
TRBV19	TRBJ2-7	CASSTGTEFYEQYF
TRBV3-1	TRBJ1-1	CASSQDFRATEAFF
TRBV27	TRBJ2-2	CASRRKGRALFTGELFF
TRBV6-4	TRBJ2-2	CASSESRLAGGELFF
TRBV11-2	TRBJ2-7	CASRNAGGSYEQYF
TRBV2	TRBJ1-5	CASRTRTSEPQHF
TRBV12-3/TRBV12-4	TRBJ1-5	CASSPVGSNQPQLF
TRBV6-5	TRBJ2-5	CASSYVGLATQYF
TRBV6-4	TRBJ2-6	CASSDSRSGANVLTF
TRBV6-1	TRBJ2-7	CASSENKYYEQYF
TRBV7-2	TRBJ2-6	CASTGQAGANVLTF
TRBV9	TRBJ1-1	CASSERQGNTEAFF
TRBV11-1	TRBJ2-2	CASSVTGTSGYRGTGELFF
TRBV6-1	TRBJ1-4	CASRRDRDSEKLFF
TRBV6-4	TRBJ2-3	CASSDTSGSADTQYF
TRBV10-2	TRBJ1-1	CASSDASRNTEAFF
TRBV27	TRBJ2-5	CASRGGSETQYF
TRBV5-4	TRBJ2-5	CASSLTGHLQETQYF
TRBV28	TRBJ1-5	CASSLSGHNQPQHF
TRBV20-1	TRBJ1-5	CSARPWTGKIQPQHF
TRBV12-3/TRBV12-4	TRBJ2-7	CASSPSGASFEQYF
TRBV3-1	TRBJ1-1	CASSPPYGGEAFF
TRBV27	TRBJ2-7	CASSLSPSGDLMPYEQYF
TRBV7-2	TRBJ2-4	CASSPASGTSRGNIQYF
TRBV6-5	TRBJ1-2	CASSSARVGYGYTF
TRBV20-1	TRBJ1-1	CSAPKHKGTEAFF
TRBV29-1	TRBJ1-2	CSVPMSGQGASGYTF
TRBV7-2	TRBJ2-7	CASSLIGSYEQYF
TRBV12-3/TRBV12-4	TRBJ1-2	CASSFLVQGNYGYIF
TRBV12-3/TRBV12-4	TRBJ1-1	CASSLTGQAEAFF
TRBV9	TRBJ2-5	CASSVRGLGAQYF
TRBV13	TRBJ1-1	CASSSHDRNTEAFF
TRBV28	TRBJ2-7	CASSFPPGQRLSYEQYF
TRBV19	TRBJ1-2	CASRLGSRSAANNYGYTF
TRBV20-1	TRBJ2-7	CSARDPTSGSHEQYF
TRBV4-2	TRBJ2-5	CASSQDVSGGTQETQYF
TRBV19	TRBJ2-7	CASSIVDEPSYEQYF